This TCR beta chain originates from a study of blood T cell repertoires in COVID-19. Some clones are missing from TCRdb's copy, which holds only in-frame ones; the method was immunoSEQ multiplex PCR. The sample lists over 95,000 clones, 85% occurring once. CDR1 and CDR2 (germline): MDHEN, SYDVKM. The V end was cut by 6 bases, the J end by 1 base, with 12 bases between. This CDR3 has 14 amino acids. The sequencing sample was made of peripheral blood. The sequence derives from a human donor in a cohort sampled during active COVID-19. The chain recombines TRBV28 with TRBJ1-1, with D maybe TRBD1 (6 bases). CDR3 coding DNA: TGTGCCAGCAGCGTAGGGGGGGGGAACACTGAAGCTTTCTTT. Encoded protein: CASSVGGGNTEAFF.